The sequence of this T cell receptor beta chain was determined in a study of read filtering for tumor transcriptome and immune sequencing (dated by TCRdb to 2020 to 2022). A note on the overall study: Of the patients in the cohort, 17 were male and over twelve were female, and their mean age was about 68 years, with a range of roughly 47 to 80. By revised international staging, about 8 patients were R-ISS I, around 15 were R-ISS II and roughly seven were R-ISS III. Whole-transcriptome libraries were prepared with the TruSeq RNA Access Library Prep Kit after DNase treatment. Per sample, about 4.05 to 10.27 million TCR-region mapped reads were obtained with IR-seq, compared with only about 85 to 1,400 with RNA-seq. TCR repertoires obtained by targeted immune repertoire sequencing and by bulk whole-transcriptome sequencing performed on the same bone marrow samples were compared. One main goal was a read-filtering strategy for immune repertoire data, in particular deciding whether clonotypes backed by only one read should be removed.

Starting from 350 to 500 ng RNA, TCR libraries were constructed with the Immunoverse kit using molecular barcoded adaptors that cover the alpha/delta and beta/gamma chains. TCR library preparation used the same RNA that went into transcriptome sequencing. An Illumina HiSeq 4000 with 2 x 150 cycles was used to sequence the TCR libraries. The authors processed their data as follows. TCR reads were aligned to human V, D, J and C references and assembled into CDR3 clonotypes with MiXCR, including quality filtering and error correction. Clonotype counts and gene usage diversity were analyzed with the tcR package in R. Raw mapping reads were checked after the RNA-seq reads had been mapped by STAR aligner version 2.5.3a onto the human GRCh37 genome. To test the effect of sequencing depth on detected clonotypes, IR-seq fastq files were randomly downsampled using Seqtk 1.3. TCRdb passed the public sequencing reads through fastp at Q25 and MiXCR, retaining productive beta sequences. All rows with the same CDR3 protein become a single entry with the most common DNA and genes. The V and J calls and clone size come from TCRdb's table, not from the authors' own analysis. Here the sample has roughly 82,000 distinct CDR3 sequences; approximately 13% occur a single time. Of the sample, approximately 15% falls within the top ten clones.

Every patient had bone marrow sampled at the time of active disease. Ficoll-Hypaque density gradient centrifugation was used to isolate bone marrow mononuclear cells. Myeloma plasma cells were removed and CD138-negative cells were collected by negative selection after labeling with CD138 magnetic microbeads on a MACS separator. Purity of the isolated cells was checked by flow cytometry on an Attune NxT using CD138 antibodies. Total RNA was extracted using TRIzol reagent and was quantified on a NanoDrop spectrophotometer. Paired RNA-seq and IR-seq were performed on the CD138-negative bone marrow sample of each patient. The study at large found these results: Rather than purified T cells, the sorted CD138-negative fraction was a mixed bone marrow immune population. When single-read clonotypes were removed, the proportions of shared clonotypes in IR-seq and RNA-seq correlated more strongly. Compared with RNA-seq, IR-seq captured clonotypes at much greater depth and more reliably, and a smaller IR-seq throughput was enough to identify most of the shared clonotypes. In IR-seq, single-read clonotypes were about four fifths of clonotypes but roughly 3.2% of total reads; in RNA-seq they were around 75% of clonotypes and 35% to 50% of reads.

Details on this clonotype: Its antigen remains unidentified. At one of its ends the junction is not consistent with the germline gene, which may arise from a read error.

Based on the germline V gene (reference sequence), the CDR1 and CDR2 sequences are DFQATT and SNEGSKA. Its CDR3 holds 12 amino acids, cysteine through phenylalanine. Only the CDR3 portion is preserved as DNA: 36 bases, with reading frame beginning at the first base. The sequencing input was a population of CD138-negative cells sorted from bone marrow. Taken with the paper, the label for cell subset or site translates to: bone marrow mononuclear cells depleted of CD138+ plasma/myeloma cells by negative magnetic selection. The chain is assembled from TRBV20-1 and TRBJ2-5, with 8 bases aligning to TRBD1. The TCR was taken from a donor aged 40 or older with multiple myeloma. Here is the DNA: TGCAGTGCTGGAGACAGGGGCCCCCTCTACTACTTC. Its protein reads: CSAGDRGPLYYF.